The 22 T cell receptor beta chains given below trace back to one sample, sequenced in a study of T-cell reconstitution after alpha-beta-depleted transplantation in children. TCRbeta library preparation incorporated unique molecular identifiers. One entry per CDR3 protein, called by TCRdb with MiXCR from the PCR reads. Among about 110,000 distinct CDR3 sequences listed, 5.5% to 7% were seen once. The sample was PBMCs, mostly from graft donor cells, taken 360 days after TCRalphabeta/CD19-depleted stem cell transplant. These receptors were obtained from a male patient between 2 and 9 years old who had a stem cell transplant for acute lymphoblastic leukemia, so the T cells may come from the graft donor.

This clonotype has a count of ten or more. The V and J genes are TRBV4-3 and TRBJ2-7; D ambiguous. The CDR3 consists of 15 residues. Germline-derived CDR1 and CDR2 are LGHNA and YSLEER. Trimming removed 1 base from V and 2 bases from J, with 12 bases in between. CDR3 sequence: CASSQVKSPTYEQYF. In nucleotides, the CDR3 is TGCGCCAGCAGCCAAGTGAAGTCCCCCACCTACGAGCAGTACTTC.

At least ten counts were recorded for this clonotype. This chain uses TRBV7-9 with TRBJ1-1; a weak D match, TRBD1 (6 bases). Germline V lookup: CDR1 SEHNR, CDR2 FQNEAQ (reference sequence). V was cut by 3 bases and J by 1 base, with 6 bases left in between. CDR3 size: 13 residues. CDR3 DNA: TGTGCCAGCAGCTTGGGACAGAACACTGAAGCTTTCTTT. It specifies CASSLGQNTEAFF.

This clonotype was counted many times. The J gene is TRBJ2-3, the V gene TRBV9; D gene uncertain. CDR1 SGDLS and CDR2 YYNGEE come from the germline V gene. V lost 0 bases, J lost 4 bases, and 15 bases lay in between. This CDR3 has 16 residues. CDR3 nucleotide sequence: TGTGCCAGCAGCGTAGAAGCGACTGGTGGAGCAGATACGCAGTATTTT. Translation: CASSVEATGGADTQYF. The full variable domain, with the rest looked up from reference TRBV9 and TRBJ2-3, is DSGVTQTPKHLITATGQRVTLRCSPRSGDLSVYWYQQSLDQGLQFLIQYYNGEERAKGNILERFSAQQFPDLHSELNLSSLELGDSALYFCASSVEATGGADTQYFGPGTRLTVL.

This sequence joins TRBV6-6 and TRBJ1-1; maybe TRBD1 (6 bases). Trimming took 4 bases from V and 8 from J, leaving 8 bases between them. Germline CDR1 reads MNHNY; CDR2 reads SVGAGI (reference sequence). The CDR3 covers 11 residues. The CDR3: CASSLGQEAFF. In DNA, the CDR3 is TGTGCCAGCAGTTTAGGACAGGAAGCTTTCTTT.

The table lists this clonotype with many counts. The chain recombines TRBV7-9 with TRBJ1-5; D might be TRBD1 (5 bases). Trimming pared 10 bases from V and 2 bases from J, leaving 12 bases between. Germline values: CDR1 SEHNR, CDR2 FQNEAQ (reference sequence). The CDR3 is made up of 13 amino acids. The CDR3 spells CATGGGGNQPQHF. CDR3 DNA sequence: TGTGCCACCGGCGGGGGGGGCAATCAGCCCCAGCATTTT.

Many counts were recorded for this clonotype. This chain joins TRBV7-9 and TRBJ1-6; D gene ambiguous. The V and J ends lost 1 base and 14 bases respectively, with 15 bases between them. The germline V gene has CDR1 SEHNR and CDR2 FQNEAQ (reference sequence). This CDR3 comprises 14 residues. CDR3 nucleotide sequence: TGTGCCAGCAGCTTAGGTTCTGACCTGAGGACCCTCCACTTT. Translated, it gives CASSLGSDLRTLHF. The full variable domain, with the rest looked up from reference TRBV7-9 and TRBJ1-6, is DTGVSQNPRHKITKRGQNVTFRCDPISEHNRLYWYRQTLGQGPEFLTYFQNEAQLEKSRLLSDRFSAERPKGSFSTLEIQRTEQGDSAMYLCASSLGSDLRTLHFGNGTRLTVT.

This clonotype appeared many times. The J gene is TRBJ2-3, the V gene TRBV9, with TRBD2 matching over 9 bases. Germline V gene lookup returns CDR1 SGDLS and CDR2 YYNGEE. V lost 4 bases, J lost 2 bases, and 5 bases stayed unmatched. The CDR3 spans 15 residues. The CDR3 DNA reads TGTGCCAGCAGCCCCCCGGGACTAGCCACAGATACGCAGTATTTT. This sequence encodes CASSPPGLATDTQYF.

As for this clonotype: The germline gene is not matched at one end of the junction; a read error may be the cause. The chain is built from TRBV3-1 and TRBJ1-6; D is possibly TRBD1 (6 bases). Germline CDR1 is LGHDT and CDR2 is YNNKEL (reference sequence). CDR3 size: 14 residues. CDR3 in amino acids: CASSQETQGPSLVF. The CDR3 nucleotides read TGTGCCAGCAGCCAAGAAACCCAGGGGCCCAGTTTGGTCTTT.

This clonotype has a count of ten or more. The CDR3 sequence: CSVTGQRFYNEQFF. The CDR3 nucleotides are TGCAGCGTGACGGGACAGAGGTTCTACAATGAGCAGTTCTTC. The J gene is TRBJ2-1, the V gene TRBV29-1, with 7 bases fitting TRBD1. Germline V gene lookup returns CDR1 SQVTM and CDR2 ANQGSEA. The CDR3 loop spans 14 amino acids. The V and J ends lost 6 bases and 3 bases, in that order; junction bases with no gene match: 8.

This sequence joins TRBV7-9 and TRBJ2-7; TRBD1 aligns across 7 bases. V lost 4 bases and J lost 5; bases outside the gene matches: 5. The CDR3 has 13 residues. The germline CDR1 and CDR2 sequences are SEHNR and FQNEAQ (reference sequence). The CDR3 DNA reads as TGTGCCAGCAGCTGGAATGACAGGGACGAGCAGTACTTC. It translates to CASSWNDRDEQYF.

This clonotype occurred many times. The chain recombines TRBV9 with TRBJ2-7, with D perhaps assigned TRBD1 or TRBD2 (6 bases each). CDR3 length: 16 residues. V lost 3 bases and J lost 7, with 23 bases in between. The germline V gene has CDR1 SGDLS and CDR2 YYNGEE. CDR3 in DNA: TGTGCCAGCAGCGGCCGAGAGGGGGGCGTCAGAACGGAGCAGTACTTC. Translating it yields CASSGREGGVRTEQYF.

This clonotype was found many times. The chain couples TRBV9 to TRBJ2-1, with D possibly being TRBD1 or TRBD2 (5 bases each). Trimming pared 0 bases from V and 10 bases from J, leaving 8 bases between. This CDR3 spans 12 amino acids. Germline lookup yields CDR1 SGDLS and CDR2 YYNGEE. The CDR3 sequence is CASSVEGREQFF. CDR3 coding DNA: TGTGCCAGCAGCGTAGAGGGACGGGAGCAGTTCTTC.

Ten or more counts support this clonotype. The chain is built from TRBV9 and TRBJ2-5, with 9 bases aligning to TRBD1. This CDR3 is 17 amino acids long. The junction had 14 bases not matched to a gene; V was cut back by 3 bases and J by 5 bases. Per germline, CDR1 SGDLS and CDR2 YYNGEE. The DNA of the CDR3 is TGTGCCAGCAGCGCCGCCGGGACAGGGAAGAGAGACGAGACCCAGTACTTC. It is translated as CASSAAGTGKRDETQYF.

This clonotype was detected ten times or more. The CDR3 coding sequence is TGTGCCAGCAGTTTGGGCCGGACAGTAGATGATGAGCAGTTCTTC. This translates into CASSLGRTVDDEQFF. The gene calls are TRBV28 and TRBJ2-1; possibly TRBD1 for D (6 bases). Germline CDR1 and CDR2: MDHEN and SYDVKM. CDR3 length: 15 residues. Trimming removed 3 bases from V and 8 bases from J, with 17 bases in between.

This clonotype was seen only a few times. The chain combines TRBV7-6 with TRBJ2-3; 7 nucleotides line up with TRBD2. The V gene's germline CDR1 is SGHVS and CDR2 FNYEAQ. V was pared by 3 bases and J by 3 bases, with 3 bases of the junction left unmatched. This CDR3 has 14 residues. The CDR3 nucleotides read TGTGCCAGCAGCTTTGGGGGAGGGACAGATACGCAGTATTTT. It is translated as CASSFGGGTDTQYF.

The gene calls are TRBV5-1 and TRBJ1-1; tentatively, D is TRBD1 (5 bases). The V gene's germline CDR1 is SGHRS and CDR2 YFSETQ. The CDR3 contains 16 residues. The V end lost 0 bases, the J end lost 0 bases, and 12 bases lay between the germline ends. CDR3 coding DNA: TGCGCCAGCAGCTTGGAAGGGGCAGGCCTGAACACTGAAGCTTTCTTT. This gives the protein CASSLEGAGLNTEAFF. Full variable domain (outside the CDR3, taken from reference TRBV5-1 and TRBJ1-1): KAGVTQTPRYLIKTRGQQVTLSCSPISGHRSVSWYQQTPGQGLQFLFEYFSETQRNKGNFPGRFSGRQFSNSRSEMNVSTLELGDSALYLCASSLEGAGLNTEAFFGQGTRLTVV.

J is TRBJ1-6 and V is TRBV11-2; D is ambiguous. CDR1 is SGHAT, CDR2 FQNNGV, per germline. This CDR3 spans 15 amino acids. V was clipped by 5 bases and J by 4 bases, with 12 bases between them. In DNA form, the CDR3 reads TGTGCCAGCAGCCATCCACGGGGATATAATTCACCCCTCCACTTT. This codes for CASSHPRGYNSPLHF.

Many counts were recorded for this clonotype. The rearrangement links TRBV28 to TRBJ2-7, with 10 bases that match TRBD1. Germline lookup yields CDR1 MDHEN and CDR2 SYDVKM. Unmatched junction bases numbered 9, after V lost 4 bases and J lost 0 bases. This CDR3 region has 17 residues. The CDR3 reads CASSWKIRDRGSYEQYF. The CDR3 region has the DNA TGTGCCAGCAGTTGGAAGATCCGGGACAGGGGCTCCTACGAGCAGTACTTC.

There are many counts of this clonotype. The chain links TRBV19 to TRBJ2-5; D not certain. V was clipped by 5 bases and J by 3 bases, with 13 bases between them. Germline V gene lookup returns CDR1 LNHDA and CDR2 SQIVND (reference sequence). This CDR3 has 14 residues. CDR3 DNA: TGTGCCAGTAGTGCGTCAGATAACAAAGAGACCCAGTACTTC. This sequence encodes CASSASDNKETQYF.

This clonotype was picked up many times. This chain links TRBV20-1 with TRBJ2-3, with 11 bases lining up with TRBD2. The CDR3 loop spans 13 amino acids. Germline trimming cut 6 bases from V and 11 bases from J; bases unmatched to any gene: 10. CDR1 is DFQATT and CDR2 is SNEGSKA in the germline V gene (reference sequence). The CDR3 DNA is TGCAGTGCCTCCGGGACTAGCGGCCATAGGCAGTATTTT. Translating it yields CSASGTSGHRQYF.

This clonotype was seen at least ten times. V is TRBV27 and J is TRBJ1-1, with D possibly TRBD1 on 5 matching bases. Germline CDR1 MNHEY, CDR2 SMNVEV (reference sequence). The CDR3 is made up of 13 amino acids. Trimming pared 2 bases from V and 3 bases from J, leaving 7 bases between. CDR3 DNA: TGTGCCAGCAGTTTAGGGGCATACACTGAAGCTTTCTTT. Translation: CASSLGAYTEAFF.

The chain uses TRBV7-9 and TRBJ2-5; no clear D. CDR1 and CDR2 (germline): SEHNR, FQNEAQ (reference sequence). The CDR3 runs 13 residues. The ends were cut back, 6 bases at V and 5 bases at J, with 13 bases in the middle. The CDR3 sequence is CASRGPLSETQYF. CDR3 bases: TGTGCCAGCAGGGGCCCCCTCTCGGAGACCCAGTACTTC.